The rows below give T cell receptor beta chains drawn from one sample of a study of T cell repertoires in cytomegalovirus infection. One entry per CDR3 protein results from TCRdb running MiXCR on the reads. The sample lists roughly 500,000 distinct CDR3 sequences; around 11% were seen once. The sample consisted of PBMCs. The receptors originated from a human donor in good health (CMV status not recorded). Some clones in this sample may be carry-over from other donors' samples. CDR3s include the opening cysteine and the closing phenylalanine or tryptophan. A D gene is named only where the DNA matches it firmly. Clone sizes are shown as how often the clone was seen (once, few, many) or a class if it is expanded.

clone_size	j_call	d_call	v_call	cdr3_length	cdr3_nt	cdr3_aa
many	TRBJ1-3	NA	TRBV6-6	15	TGTGCCAGCAGTTACTCGCTAATGTCTGGAAACACCATATATTTT	CASSYSLMSGNTIYF
many	TRBJ2-7	TRBD1	TRBV7-9	14	TGTGCCAGCAGCCCGGCACAGGGGTCCTACGAGCAGTACTTC	CASSPAQGSYEQYF
many	TRBJ2-3	TRBD2	TRBV20-1	16	TGCAGTGCTAGACTAGCGGGGGCCTCTGCCACAGATACGCAGTATTTT	CSARLAGASATDTQYF
many	TRBJ2-2	NA	TRBV5-1	15	TGCGCCAGCAGCTTGTCTAACGGAAACACCGGGGAGCTGTTTTTT	CASSLSNGNTGELFF
many	TRBJ1-5	TRBD1	TRBV7-9	16	TGTGCCAGCAGCTCCTGGACAGGGGGTGACAATCAGCCCCAGCATTTT	CASSSWTGGDNQPQHF
many	TRBJ1-5	NA	TRBV6-5	16	TGTGCCAGCAGTCCCCACCCGCGGAGAGGCAATCAGCCCCAGCATTTT	CASSPHPRRGNQPQHF
many	TRBJ2-4	TRBD1	TRBV12-3/TRBV12-4	17	TGTGCCAGCAGCCCTCGGACAGGCGGCTTAGCCAAAAACATTCAGTACTTC	CASSPRTGGLAKNIQYF
many	TRBJ2-1	TRBD1	TRBV6-1	14	TGTGCCGTACAGCGGACAGGGTCCTACAATGAGCAGTTCTTC	CAVQRTGSYNEQFF
few	TRBJ1-1	NA	TRBV5-1	16	TGCGCCAGCAGCTGGGGGCAGGGGAGGGTGAACACTGAAGCTTTCTTT	CASSWGQGRVNTEAFF
many	TRBJ2-1	NA	TRBV7-9	15	TGTGCCAGCAGCGCAGACCCGTACCCGAACAATGAGCAGTTCTTC	CASSADPYPNNEQFF
few	TRBJ2-1	TRBD1	TRBV24-1	16	TGTGCCACCAGTGACCGACAGGGCCTCGTCCACAATGAGCAGTTCTTC	CATSDRQGLVHNEQFF
few	TRBJ1-2	TRBD1	TRBV18	15	TGTGCCAGCTCACCACGACAGGGGAGGTTCTATGGCTACACCTTC	CASSPRQGRFYGYTF
many	TRBJ2-1	TRBD2	TRBV5-1	15	TGCGCCAGCAGCGCGACTAGCGGGGTTTACAATGAGCAGTTCTTC	CASSATSGVYNEQFF
many	TRBJ2-3	NA	TRBV6-1	14	TGTGCCAGCAACGGGGAATACAATACAGATACGCAGTATTTT	CASNGEYNTDTQYF